This TCR beta chain was obtained from a study of beta chain features in type 1 diabetes. Trimming took off 1 base at V and 7 bases at J, with 14 bases between the two ends. This CDR3 contains 15 residues. Per germline, CDR1 SGHRS and CDR2 YFSETQ. Averaging approximately 0.11 L, one heparinised blood draw was given by each donor. Investigators reverse transcribed all isolated RNA, so they sequenced expressed TCRB transcripts. The assay was immunoSEQ multiplex PCR, and TCRdb's table has in-frame clones only and misses some. The sample lists 200,000 to 250,000 clones, roughly 13% occurring once. V and J are TRBV5-1 and TRBJ2-2, with D possibly TRBD1 on 6 matching bases. Sequencing was done on a sample of naive CD4+ T cells from blood. The receptor was derived from a woman aged 40 to 50 in good health. The DNA for the CDR3 is TGCGCCAGCAGCTTGACAGGGATCGGTGGCGGGGAGCTGTTTTTT. Translated, it gives CASSLTGIGGGELFF.